This T cell receptor beta chain was captured in a study of blood T cell repertoires in COVID-19. As for the study in general: From T cells, B-cell-depleted T cells, or PBMCs came the material, which was cDNA or gDNA.

CDR3 length: 15 amino acids. The germline gives CDR1 LNHDA, CDR2 SQIVND (reference sequence). V shed 7 bases and J 7 bases; nucleotides not matched to a gene: 11. Clones were read by immunoSEQ multiplex PCR, and TCRdb kept only the in-frame ones, dropping some. In the table there are 150,000 to 200,000 clones, roughly four fifths of which are singletons. The TCR was taken from a man in his forties or fifties who had recovered from COVID-19. What was sequenced was PBMCs or T cells enriched from blood (not recorded which). This chain links TRBV19 with TRBJ1-5, with 9 bases identical to TRBD1. Written as DNA, the CDR3 is TGTGCCAGTAACAGTCCCGGGACAGGGAAACAGCCCCAGCATTTT. Its translation: CASNSPGTGKQPQHF.